The next 23 T cell receptor beta chains were all read from a single sample in a study of T cell repertoires in cytomegalovirus infection. From the reads, TCRdb called clonotypes with MiXCR, one entry per CDR3 protein. This sample has hundreds of thousands of distinct CDR3 sequences, with roughly 43% found just once. The antigens of these receptors remain unknown. Material: cultured PBMCs, obtained from culture after CMV antigen stimulation. Receptor source: a human donor in good health (CMV status not recorded). Some clones in this sample may be carry-over from other donors' samples.

In its sample, this clonotype was seen many times. This chain connects TRBV11-2 to TRBJ2-6; D is unclear. The CDR3 contains 13 residues. CDR1 and CDR2 from the germline V gene are SGHAT and FQNNGV. Trimming removed 4 bases from V and 2 bases from J, with 3 bases in between. The CDR3 bases are TGTGCCAGCAGCTCTCCTGGGGCCAACGTCCTGACTTTC. Translation: CASSSPGANVLTF.

This chain connects TRBV7-9 to TRBJ2-5, with unresolved D. CDR1 SEHNR and CDR2 FQNEAQ come from the germline V gene (reference sequence). V shed 4 bases and J shed 6 bases, with 18 bases lying between them. The CDR3 is made up of 15 amino acids. The CDR3 bases are TGTGCCAGCAGCTCACCTCGAGAACGAGTCCAGACCCAGTACTTC. This sequence encodes CASSSPRERVQTQYF.

Only a few counts were recorded for this clonotype. This chain uses TRBV12-5 with TRBJ1-2; D is possibly TRBD1 (5 bases). V lost 7 bases, J lost 0 bases, and 12 bases lay in between. The CDR3 loop spans 14 amino acids. Germline assignment: CDR1 LGHNT and CDR2 FRNRAP. The CDR3 here is CASARDPANYGYTF. As DNA, the CDR3 is TGTGCTAGTGCCCGGGACCCTGCTAACTATGGCTACACCTTC.

The gene calls are TRBV7-2 and TRBJ1-5, with D perhaps matching TRBD1 (6 bases). Trimming took off 5 bases at V and 5 bases at J, with 13 bases between the two ends. CDR3 length equals 14 residues. The germline CDR1 and CDR2 sequences are SGHTA and FQGNSA. The CDR3: CASSLDRTYQPQHF. As DNA, the CDR3 is TGTGCCAGCAGCCTCGACAGGACCTATCAGCCCCAGCATTTT.

This clonotype was counted ten times or more. This chain links TRBV28 with TRBJ1-1; D uncertain. The CDR3 is made up of 14 amino acids. Germline CDR1 is MDHEN and CDR2 is SYDVKM. Trimming removed 2 bases from V and 1 base from J, with 8 bases in between. The CDR3 DNA sequence: TGTGCCAGCAGTTTAAATGCAGGGAACACTGAAGCTTTCTTT. Translated, it gives CASSLNAGNTEAFF.

This sequence joins TRBV11-2 and TRBJ2-5; TRBD2 matches at 8 bases. V shed 1 base and J 4 bases; nucleotides not matched to a gene: 8. Looked up from germline, CDR1 is SGHAT and CDR2 is FQNNGV. CDR3 length equals 16 residues. The CDR3 loop is CASSLGPAAGVETQYF. The CDR3, as DNA: TGTGCCAGCAGCTTAGGTCCGGCAGCGGGGGTAGAGACCCAGTACTTC.

This clonotype was counted between two and nine times. V is TRBV20-1 and J is TRBJ2-3; possibly TRBD1 or TRBD2 for D (5 bases each). The V and J ends lost 5 bases and 4 bases respectively, with 19 bases between them. CDR1 and CDR2 (germline): DFQATT, SNEGSKA (reference sequence). The CDR3 consists of 15 residues. The CDR3 spells CSASRSGQSADTQYF. The CDR3 nucleotides read TGCAGTGCTTCGCGGTCGGGGCAGAGCGCAGATACGCAGTATTTT.

The genes are TRBV7-2 and TRBJ2-3, with D tentatively TRBD2 (6 bases). Trimming left V 5 bases short and J 0 bases short, with 15 bases between. The CDR3 consists of 16 residues. Germline V CDR1 and CDR2: SGHTA, FQGNSA. The DNA for the CDR3 is TGTGCCAGCAGCACAATACTAGCTTCTAGCACAGATACGCAGTATTTT. Amino acids: CASSTILASSTDTQYF.

V gene TRBV15 combines with J gene TRBJ2-1, with a weak D call TRBD1 (6 bases). V was trimmed by 0 bases and J by 4 bases, leaving 13 bases between them. In germline, CDR1 is LNHNV, CDR2 YYDKDF (reference sequence). The CDR3 sequence is 16 residues long. The CDR3 loop reads CATSRDTGPGYNEQFF. The CDR3 DNA reads as TGTGCCACCAGCAGAGATACAGGGCCGGGGTACAATGAGCAGTTCTTC.

The CDR3 region is CASSSLAGGRADTQYF. CDR3 nucleotide sequence: TGTGCCAGCAGCTCCCTAGCGGGGGGTCGGGCAGATACGCAGTATTTT. This chain uses TRBV7-2 with TRBJ2-3; 11 nucleotides agree with TRBD2. Germline V CDR1 and CDR2: SGHTA, FQGNSA. The CDR3 consists of 16 residues. The V segment lost 4 bases and the J segment 4 bases; nucleotides outside the gene matches: 7.

V usage is TRBV4-3 and J usage is TRBJ2-3; a possible D gene is TRBD2 (5 bases). The CDR3 totals 15 residues. Trimming left V 0 bases short and J 4 bases short, with 11 bases between. Germline assignment: CDR1 LGHNA and CDR2 YSLEER. CDR3 bases: TGCGCCAGCAGCCAAGATCCGGGAAAGGCAGATACGCAGTATTTT. Amino acids: CASSQDPGKADTQYF.

The chain couples TRBV6-2 or TRBV6-3 to TRBJ2-7; D call uncertain. Trimming cost V 2 bases and J 3 bases, with 5 bases left between them. The CDR3 loop spans 12 amino acids. CDR1 and CDR2 (germline): MNHEY, SVGEGT. The CDR3 DNA is TGTGCCAGCAGTTACCAGTACTACGAGCAGTACTTC. It yields the protein CASSYQYYEQYF.

This CDR3 is CASSTSGVSDEQYF. The DNA of the CDR3 is TGTGCCAGTTCAACGTCCGGAGTGAGCGACGAGCAGTACTTC. V is TRBV19 and J is TRBJ2-7; D gene unclear. Between the trimmed V and J ends, which lost 8 bases and 5 bases, there was a span of 19 bases. Looked up from germline, CDR1 is LNHDA and CDR2 is SQIVND (reference sequence). The CDR3 is 14 amino acids. The variable domain in full, with the rest retrieved from reference TRBV19 and TRBJ2-7, is DGGITQSPKYLFRKEGQNVTLSCEQNLNHDAMYWYRQDPGQGLRLIYYSQIVNDFQKGDIAEGYSVSREKKESFPLTVTSAQKNPTAFYLCASSTSGVSDEQYFGPGTRLTVT.

J is TRBJ1-2 and V is TRBV28, with unresolved D. Trimming shortened V by 5 bases and J by 1 base, and 8 bases separated the two germline ends. The CDR3 contains 13 residues. Germline V gene lookup returns CDR1 MDHEN and CDR2 SYDVKM. The CDR3: CASSPTLNYGYTF. Here the CDR3 DNA reads TGTGCCAGCAGTCCGACACTTAACTATGGCTACACCTTC.

The chain has TRBV20-1 and TRBJ1-1; D perhaps matches TRBD1 (6 bases). Germline lookup yields CDR1 DFQATT and CDR2 SNEGSKA (reference sequence). This CDR3 has 13 amino acids. The ends were cut back, 3 bases at V and 0 bases at J, with 8 bases in the middle. The CDR3: CSARGHLNTEAFF. CDR3 DNA sequence: TGCAGTGCTAGGGGACACTTGAACACTGAAGCTTTCTTT.

The chain carries TRBV6-5 and TRBJ1-5; D unresolved. CDR3 length: 13 amino acids. Trimming stripped 2 bases from V and 10 bases from J, with 12 bases between. The V gene's germline CDR1 is MNHEY and CDR2 SVGAGI. The CDR3 sequence: CASSYVRDGPQHF. Here the CDR3 DNA reads TGTGCCAGCAGTTACGTACGTGATGGACCCCAGCATTTT.

This rearrangement joins TRBV7-2 to TRBJ2-5; 7 bases are shared with TRBD2. Trimming cost V 9 bases and J 6 bases; bases outside gene matches: 7. CDR1 is SGHTA and CDR2 is FQGNSA in the germline V gene. The CDR3 length is 12 residues. Here the CDR3 reads CASAGDPKTQYF. Here the CDR3 DNA reads TGTGCCAGTGCGGGGGACCCCAAGACCCAGTACTTC. The full variable domain, completed using reference TRBV7-2 and TRBJ2-5, is GAGVSQSPSNKVTEKGKDVELRCDPISGHTALYWYRQSLGQGLEFLIYFQGNSAPDKSGLPSDRFSAERTGGSVSTLTIQRTQQEDSAVYLCASAGDPKTQYFGPGTRLLVL.

On this clonotype itself: A clone one base away is much larger, so this may be a read error. The chain joins TRBV27 to TRBJ1-3; D remains ambiguous. This CDR3 comprises 14 residues. CDR1 and CDR2 from the germline V gene are MNHEY and SMNVEV (reference sequence). CDR3 amino acids: CASSSIASRNTIYF. The CDR3 DNA follows: TGTGCCAGCAGTTCCATAGCCTCTAGAAACACCATATATTTT.

The chain links TRBV6-5 to TRBJ2-1; TRBD2 agrees at 9 bases. CDR1 MNHEY and CDR2 SVGAGI come from the germline V gene. The CDR3 spans 11 residues. Losses at the gene ends were 4 bases for V and 15 bases for J; bases not matched to a gene: 4. This CDR3 is CASSWGTSLFF. DNA of the CDR3: TGTGCCAGCAGTTGGGGGACTAGCCTGTTCTTC.

This sequence joins TRBV6-2 or TRBV6-3 and TRBJ2-1; D is undetermined. This CDR3 spans 14 amino acids. The germline CDR1 and CDR2 sequences are MNHEY and SVGEGT. Trimming took 8 bases from V and 4 from J, leaving 15 bases between them. This CDR3 reads CASSPERPYNEQFF. The CDR3 DNA reads TGTGCCAGCTCGCCCGAAAGGCCGTACAATGAGCAGTTCTTC.

The chain couples TRBV27 to TRBJ1-2; TRBD1 is a possible D gene (5 bases). The CDR3 has 11 residues. Germline V lookup: CDR1 MNHEY, CDR2 SMNVEV (reference sequence). Trimming removed 10 bases at V and 8 bases at J, with 14 bases between. The CDR3 sequence: CATLGGVGYTF. The CDR3 coding sequence is TGTGCCACCCTGGGGGGGGTCGGCTACACCTTC.

The chain has TRBV6-2 or TRBV6-3 and TRBJ1-2; D is ambiguous. Germline CDR1 MNHEY, CDR2 SVGEGT. This CDR3 has 13 amino acids. V lost 6 bases to trimming and J lost 4 bases, with 12 bases between them. The CDR3 coding sequence is TGTGCCAGCAGCCCCGTTAGGGTCTATGGCTACACCTTC. Amino acid sequence: CASSPVRVYGYTF.

This chain uses TRBV7-2 with TRBJ2-3; 8 bases are shared with TRBD2. The germline V gene encodes CDR1 SGHTA and CDR2 FQGNSA. V shed 3 bases, J shed 2 bases, and the junction held 4 bases outside the gene matches. This CDR3 contains 15 residues. CDR3 in amino acids: CASSFRTSSTDTQYF. The CDR3 region has the DNA TGTGCCAGCAGCTTCCGGACTAGCTCCACAGATACGCAGTATTTT.